The source of this T cell receptor beta chain is a study of identical twins. No donor was unhealthy or non-Caucasian. TCRdb redid the calling of the 5' RACE reads with MiXCR, one entry per CDR3 protein. The data contain 700,000 or so distinct CDR3 sequences, over 8.5% of them seen just once; the ten biggest clones take up 0.75% to 1%. Study findings and constraints: For cord blood, abundant beta clonotypes had fewer insertions, unlike memory repertoires, which showed none.

The sample holds a few counts of this clonotype. Antigen specificity is unknown. Losses at the gene ends were 2 bases for V and 4 bases for J; bases not matched to a gene: 12. This CDR3 has 17 amino acids. CDR1 and CDR2 from the germline V gene are SGHDN and FVKESK. These data were also filed under a second study, of yellow fever vaccine responses in identical twins. That source adds: Twins' vaccine T cell responses reportedly seemed partly convergent and partly personalized.

The J gene is TRBJ2-5, the V gene TRBV14; 8 bases line up with TRBD1. This TCR came from a woman aged 18-29 years in good health. What was sequenced was PBMCs. CDR3 amino acids: CASSQTRRDRWRETQYF. The CDR3 DNA reads TGTGCCAGCAGCCAAACAAGAAGGGACAGGTGGAGAGAGACCCAGTACTTC.